The clone carrying this T cell receptor (beta chain) was counted at least ten times. Its antigen is still unknown. This entry belongs to a study of metastatic and nonmetastatic thyroid tumors. Background on the study: Repertoires were compared across blood and tumor or nodule tissue from malignant and benign thyroid patients. Overall study results and limits: For both blood and tumor, malignant thyroid tumors reportedly showed significantly higher TCR beta diversity than benign nodules did.

This CDR3 is 12 amino acids long. V was trimmed by 6 bases and J by 0 bases, leaving 4 bases between them. Germline CDR1 and CDR2: KGHSH and LQKENI. TCRdb re-called the PCR reads through MiXCR. Of about 9,000 clones listed, roughly 15% are singletons. No patient received treatment before thyroid surgery. The specimen sequenced was blood. This TCR came from a female donor with papillary thyroid cancer or a benign thyroid nodule (not recorded which). Some clones in this sample may be carry-over from other donors' samples. This rearrangement joins TRBV18 to TRBJ2-3; no clear D gene. The CDR3 coding sequence is TGTGCCAGCTCGCCTAGCACAGATACGCAGTATTTT. Encoded protein: CASSPSTDTQYF.